The 18 T cell receptor beta chains reported below all come from one sample, sequenced in a study of radiotherapy plus CTLA-4 blockade in lung cancer. Libraries were prepared by immunoSEQ multiplex PCR; TCRdb keeps only in-frame clonotypes and omits some of them. This repertoire shows some 30,000 clones, roughly 80% found once; its top ten account for about 7.7%. Specimen: peripheral blood, collected from a patient treated with radiotherapy plus ipilimumab. Receptor source: a human donor with non-small cell lung cancer who had stable disease on radiotherapy plus ipilimumab.

In its sample, this clone was seen a few times. As DNA, the CDR3 is TGTGCCAGCAGCCCTTATTTAATATTACAGTCAACTAATGAAAAACTGTTTTTT. This gives the protein CASSPYLILQSTNEKLFF. The chain couples TRBV7-8 to TRBJ1-4; D is undetermined. V was cut by 5 bases and J by 0 bases, with 19 bases left in between. Per germline, CDR1 SGHVS and CDR2 FQNEAQ. The CDR3 is made up of 18 amino acids.

CDR3 sequence reads: CASSLEGYEQYV. In nucleotides, the CDR3 is TGCGCCAGCAGCTTGGAAGGCTACGAGCAGTACGTC. V gene TRBV5-1 combines with J gene TRBJ2-7; D remains ambiguous. Germline V lookup: CDR1 SGHRS, CDR2 YFSETQ. The CDR3 extends over 12 amino acids. The germline V and J ends were trimmed by 0 bases and 3 bases, with 4 bases remaining between them.

The chain joins TRBV27 to TRBJ1-3; D may be TRBD1 (5 bases). The CDR3 consists of 16 residues. The ends were cut back, 4 bases at V and 1 base at J, with 14 bases in the middle. Germline loops: CDR1 MNHEY, CDR2 SMNVEV (reference sequence). Here the CDR3 reads CASSSSGGVSGNTIYF. In nucleotides, the CDR3 is TGTGCCAGCAGTTCGTCAGGAGGGGTATCTGGAAACACCATATATTTT.

The V call is TRBV7-2, the J call TRBJ1-4, with 7 bases matching TRBD1. In germline, CDR1 is SGHTA, CDR2 FQGNSA. The CDR3 sequence is 15 residues long. With V trimmed by 7 bases and J by 4 bases, 9 bases remained unmatched. The CDR3 sequence is CASNQGDRVNEKLFF. DNA for the CDR3: TGTGCCAGCAACCAAGGAGACAGGGTTAATGAAAAACTGTTTTTT.

This chain uses TRBV5-1 with TRBJ1-1, with 7 bases aligning to TRBD1. Unmatched junction bases numbered 4, after V lost 0 bases and J lost 5 bases. The CDR3 loop spans 14 amino acids. The V gene's germline CDR1 is SGHRS and CDR2 YFSETQ. The CDR3 nucleotides are TGCGCCAGCAGCTTGGCAGGGGGAGCAACTGAAGCTTTCTTT. Amino acid sequence: CASSLAGGATEAFF.

The chain carries TRBV2 and TRBJ1-1; no firm D call. V dropped 6 bases and J dropped 1 base, with 9 bases sitting between them. Germline loops: CDR1 SNHLY, CDR2 FYNNEI. The length of the CDR3 is 13 residues. CDR3: CASSLYKNTEAFF. The CDR3, as DNA: TGTGCCAGCAGCCTCTACAAGAACACTGAAGCTTTCTTT.

This chain joins TRBV7-3 and TRBJ1-2; D unclear. Germline lookup yields CDR1 SGHTA and CDR2 FQGTGA. This CDR3 has 13 amino acids. V lost 5 bases, J lost 1 base, and 8 bases lay in between. CDR3 region: CASSLYGNYGYTF. CDR3 in DNA: TGTGCCAGCAGCCTGTACGGTAACTATGGCTACACCTTC.

The chain recombines TRBV6-6 with TRBJ1-6; weak D call: TRBD1 (5 bases). The CDR3 has 15 residues. The germline gives CDR1 MNHNY, CDR2 SVGAGI (reference sequence). Trimming removed 6 bases at V and 7 bases at J, with 16 bases between. CDR3 sequence reads: CASRGSRRGNSPLHF. The CDR3 nucleotides are TGTGCCAGCAGGGGGTCGAGGAGGGGCAATTCACCCCTCCACTTT.

This clone has more than one count but fewer than ten. The genes are TRBV7-2 and TRBJ1-3; no definite D call. The CDR3 consists of 15 residues. Germline V gene data show CDR1 as SGHTA and CDR2 as FQGNSA. The germline V and J ends were trimmed by 5 bases and 2 bases, with 13 bases remaining between them. The CDR3 DNA sequence: TGTGCCAGCAGCCCCTATCTAAGCACTGGAAACACCATATATTTT. Encoded protein: CASSPYLSTGNTIYF.

The genes are TRBV7-8 and TRBJ1-2, with TRBD1 matching over 10 bases. The junction had 7 bases not matched to a gene; V was cut back by 1 base and J by 8 bases. Germline V gene lookup returns CDR1 SGHVS and CDR2 FQNEAQ. The CDR3 runs 15 residues. The CDR3 protein is CASSLEGTGDWGYTF. CDR3 bases: TGTGCCAGCAGCTTAGAAGGGACAGGGGATTGGGGCTACACCTTC.

The V call is TRBV21-1, the J call TRBJ2-7. TRBV21-1 is noted as a pseudogene. CDR3 length equals 15 residues. CDR3: CASRTEGYPPYEQYV. Here the CDR3 DNA reads TGTGCCAGCAGGACAGAGGGGTACCCCCCCTACGAGCAGTACGTC.

This clone was detected once. The chain joins TRBV7-9 to TRBJ1-1; D is ambiguous. This CDR3 is 14 amino acids long. The V end was cut by 4 bases, the J end by 5 bases, with 14 bases between. CDR1 is SEHNR and CDR2 is FQNEAQ in the germline V gene (reference sequence). The CDR3, as DNA: TGTGCCAGCAGCTCGCAGGACCCGGGGACTGAAGCTTTCTTT. As protein: CASSSQDPGTEAFF.

V is TRBV6-4 and J is TRBJ2-3; 10 nucleotides align to TRBD2. Trimming took 3 bases from V and 4 from J; bases not matched to a gene: 4. The CDR3 runs to 15 residues. From germline, CDR1 is MRHNA and CDR2 SNTAGT. The chain's CDR3 is CASSESSGGADTQYF. The CDR3 nucleotides read TGTGCCAGCAGTGAGTCTAGCGGGGGCGCAGATACGCAGTATTTT.

This sequence joins TRBV13 and TRBJ2-3; the D gene could be TRBD1 or TRBD2 (6 bases each). Germline values: CDR1 PRHDT, CDR2 FYEKMQ (reference sequence). V was shortened by 1 base and J by 4 bases, with 21 bases between the two germline ends. This CDR3 has 18 amino acids. The CDR3 nucleotides read TGTGCCAGCAGCTTAGTAGGTTCGGTGGGGGGCAGGTCAGATACGCAGTATTTT. Translation: CASSLVGSVGGRSDTQYF.

The chain carries TRBV11-2 and TRBJ2-5; D might be TRBD1 (7 bases). Trimming took 2 bases from V and 3 from J, leaving 13 bases between them. Per germline, CDR1 SGHAT and CDR2 FQNNGV. This CDR3 region has 15 residues. The CDR3 sequence: CASSLLSRGEETQYF. In DNA form, the CDR3 reads TGTGCCAGCAGCTTACTAAGCAGGGGGGAAGAGACCCAGTACTTC. The variable domain in full, completed from reference TRBV11-2 and TRBJ2-5, reads EAGVAQSPRYKIIEKRQSVAFWCNPISGHATLYWYQQILGQGPKLLIQFQNNGVVDDSQLPKDRFSAERLKGVDSTLKIQPAKLEDSAVYLCASSLLSRGEETQYFGPGTRLLVL.

The rearrangement joins TRBV5-6 to TRBJ1-2; D unclear. The CDR3 has 13 residues. The ends were cut back, 0 bases at V and 5 bases at J, with 8 bases in the middle. In germline, CDR1 is SGHDT, CDR2 YYEEEE. The CDR3 DNA is TGTGCCAGCAGCTTGGGACGACGATATGGCTACACCTTC. This gives the protein CASSLGRRYGYTF.

The chain combines TRBV10-2 with TRBJ2-1; 7 bases align to TRBD1. Germline loops: CDR1 WSHSY, CDR2 SAAADI. The CDR3 runs to 14 residues. V trimming: 7 bases; J trimming: 2 bases; junction bases outside the gene matches: 5. CDR3 residues: CASKPQGPYNEQFF. As DNA, the CDR3 is TGCGCCAGCAAGCCACAGGGGCCCTACAATGAGCAGTTCTTC.

The chain combines TRBV4-3 with TRBJ1-2; a weak D match, TRBD1 (5 bases). The CDR3 runs to 15 residues. Trimming took off 1 base at V and 4 bases at J, with 13 bases between the two ends. In germline, CDR1 is LGHNA, CDR2 YSLEER. CDR3 loop: CASSQVGGEGYGYTF. As DNA, the CDR3 is TGCGCCAGCAGCCAAGTCGGGGGGGAGGGCTATGGCTACACCTTC.